A selection of T cell receptor beta chains follows, all from one sample in a study of blood T cell repertoires in COVID-19. The assay was immunoSEQ multiplex PCR, and TCRdb's table has in-frame clones only and misses some. The profile shows approximately 100,000 clones, nearly 90% of them singletons. The sequenced sample consisted of peripheral blood. The receptors here all came from a man aged 50-59 years in a cohort sampled during active COVID-19. CDR3s include the opening cysteine and the closing phenylalanine or tryptophan. The D gene is left open where the match is weak. Not every row has a clone size; where given, it reads once, few, many or a size class.

cdr3_nt cdr3_aa clone_size j_call v_call d_call
TGTGCCAGCAGCCTCAGGACCCCAAGCGGGTCACCCCTCCACTTT CASSLRTPSGSPLHF . TRBJ1-6 TRBV27 .
TGTGCCAGCAGTTTATGGGGGGGGGCTAGCACAGATACGCAGTATTTT CASSLWGGASTDTQYF . TRBJ2-3 TRBV27 .
TGTGCCAGCAGCCGGGGGACAGGGAGGGTAAGCAATGAGCAGTTCTTC CASSRGTGRVSNEQFF . TRBJ2-1 TRBV2 TRBD1
TGTGCCAGCAGCTCCGACAGGCCCACCTACGAGCAGTACTTC CASSSDRPTYEQYF . TRBJ2-7 TRBV2 .
TGTGCCAGTATCCGAGAGGCCAGGGGCGGCCAGCCCCAGCATTTT CASIREARGGQPQHF . TRBJ1-5 TRBV19 .
TGTGCCAGTACAACAGGGGAAGCCTACAATGAGCAGTTCTTC CASTTGEAYNEQFF . TRBJ2-1 TRBV19 TRBD1
TGTGCCAGCAGTCCCGGGACTAAATCCTCCGGGGAGCTGTTTTTT CASSPGTKSSGELFF . TRBJ2-2 TRBV6-5 TRBD2
TGTGCCAGCAGCCAAGAAGGGGACAGAAACACCGGGGAGCTGTTTTTT CASSQEGDRNTGELFF . TRBJ2-2 TRBV4-2 TRBD1
TGTGCCAGCAGCGGGGGACGGGGAAATCAGCCCCAGCATTTT CASSGGRGNQPQHF . TRBJ1-5 TRBV2 .
TGCGCCAGCAGCTTGAGGACAGGGAGAACCGGGGAGCTGTTTTTT CASSLRTGRTGELFF . TRBJ2-2 TRBV5-1 TRBD1
TGTGCCAGCAGCGGGTCCGGGACAGGGAGAAGAGATACGCAGTATTTT CASSGSGTGRRDTQYF . TRBJ2-3 TRBV7-2 TRBD1
TGCGCCAGCAGCCAAGATCGTTCACCCCTCCACTTT CASSQDRSPLHF . TRBJ1-6 TRBV4-3 .
TGTGCCAGCAGCTTAGACGGGAATGAGCAGTTCTTC CASSLDGNEQFF . TRBJ2-1 TRBV7-8 .
TGTGCCAGCAGTGTACTAGCCGGCACAGATACGCAGTATTTT CASSVLAGTDTQYF . TRBJ2-3 TRBV2 .
TGTGCCAGCAGCGGGGGGGCTACAGATACGCAGTATTTT CASSGGATDTQYF once TRBJ2-3 TRBV7-2 .
TGTGCCAGCAGCGCGGGGTTAGATACGCAGTATTTT CASSAGLDTQYF . TRBJ2-3 TRBV9 .
TGTGCCAGTAGTGTCACAGGGGTTGCCAAAAACATTCAGTACTTC CASSVTGVAKNIQYF . TRBJ2-4 TRBV19 TRBD1
TGTGCCAGCAGCCTCCAGGGGGCGCGTACCGGGGAGCTGTTTTTT CASSLQGARTGELFF once TRBJ2-2 TRBV13 TRBD1
TGTGCCAGTAGACACCGGGACAGGGGTGGGTCCGGGGAGCTGTTTTTT CASRHRDRGGSGELFF . TRBJ2-2 TRBV19 TRBD1
TGTGCCAGCAGCTTAAAACCGGGACTAGGAGTAAGTGAGCAGTTCTTC CASSLKPGLGVSEQFF . TRBJ2-1 TRBV7-9 TRBD2
TGTGCCAGCAGTGAAGCGCTTCCCAGTCGTCATGGCTACACCTTC CASSEALPSRHGYTF . TRBJ1-2 TRBV2 .
TGTGCCAGCAGCTTGAACCCGGCCCGGGATTCACCCCTCCACTTT CASSLNPARDSPLHF . TRBJ1-6 TRBV5-5 .
TGTGCCAGCAGTTTATGGGCGGAGGGCACTGAAGCTTTCTTT CASSLWAEGTEAFF . TRBJ1-1 TRBV27 .
TGTGCCAGCAGTTACCCGGGACTAGCGGGGGATGTACGGACGAATGAGCAGTTCTTC CASSYPGLAGDVRTNEQFF . TRBJ2-1 TRBV6-2/TRBV6-3 TRBD2
TGTGCCAGCAGCGACGGAGGCGAAGGGGAGCAGTACTTC CASSDGGEGEQYF . TRBJ2-7 TRBV7-8 .
TGCGCCAGCAGTACTAGCAGCTACAATGAGCAGTTCTTC CASSTSSYNEQFF . TRBJ2-1 TRBV5-1 .
TGTGCCAGCAGTCCCCCCCGGACTGCGGGAAATGAGCAGTTCTTC CASSPPRTAGNEQFF . TRBJ2-1 TRBV28 .
TGTGCCAGCAGCTTAGGGGGGGTTATGAACACTGAAGCTTTCTTT CASSLGGVMNTEAFF . TRBJ1-1 TRBV7-3 .
TGTGCCAGCAGCTTAGTCTCGGGACTAGCTCGTCTTGAGCAGTTCTTC CASSLVSGLARLEQFF . TRBJ2-1 TRBV11-3 TRBD2
TGTGCCAGCAGTGGGACAGCCTCGAACACCGGGGAGCTGTTTTTT CASSGTASNTGELFF . TRBJ2-2 TRBV6-6 TRBD1
TGTGCCAGCAGACGCGACAGGGACACAGATACGCAGTATTTT CASRRDRDTDTQYF . TRBJ2-3 TRBV6-5 TRBD1
TGTGCCACCAGCAGAGGGCACGGGACAGGGGCACGGGGTGATCAGCCCCAGCATTTT CATSRGHGTGARGDQPQHF . TRBJ1-5 TRBV15 TRBD1
TGTGCCAGCAGTGAAGGGTTACGGTTCTCGAACACCGGGGAGCTGTTTTTT CASSEGLRFSNTGELFF once TRBJ2-2 TRBV6-1 .
TGTGCCAGTAGTTTCGCGGGAGGAACTAGCACAGATACGCAGTATTTT CASSFAGGTSTDTQYF . TRBJ2-3 TRBV19 TRBD2
TGTGCCAGCAGCCAAGGAAGACAGGGGAATCAGCCCCAGCATTTT CASSQGRQGNQPQHF few TRBJ1-5 TRBV3-1/TRBV3-2 TRBD1
TGTGCCAGCAGTCAAGGGGGCTCGAACACCGGGGAGCTGTTTTTT CASSQGGSNTGELFF . TRBJ2-2 TRBV3-1/TRBV3-2 TRBD1
TGTGCCAGCAGCCTACCGAAACAGGGGACGAGCAATCAGCCCCAGCATTTT CASSLPKQGTSNQPQHF . TRBJ1-5 TRBV28 TRBD1
TGCAGCGTTGTGGCAGGGTCTTATGGCTACACCTTC CSVVAGSYGYTF . TRBJ1-2 TRBV29-1 .
TGTGCCAGCAGCACCGGGGGGTACGAGCAGTACTTC CASSTGGYEQYF . TRBJ2-7 TRBV7-9 TRBD2
TGTGCCAGCGGACTAGCGGGCTACAATGAGCAGTTCTTC CASGLAGYNEQFF once TRBJ2-1 TRBV6-5 TRBD2
TGTGCCAGCAGCCTACTGCAGGATTCACCCCTCCACTTT CASSLLQDSPLHF . TRBJ1-6 TRBV14 .
TGTGCCAGCAGTTTTCTAGCGGGGGGCACAGATACGCAGTATTTT CASSFLAGGTDTQYF . TRBJ2-3 TRBV28 TRBD2
TGCGCCAGCAGCCCGTCGATAGGGGCCTACCAAGAGACCCAGTACTTC CASSPSIGAYQETQYF . TRBJ2-5 TRBV4-3 .
TGTGCCAGCAGCGGCGGGACGGAGCTTGCCAAAAACATTCAGTACTTC CASSGGTELAKNIQYF . TRBJ2-4 TRBV5-5 .
TGTGCCATCAGTGAGTCTGCAGGGGCTTCGGTTAATGAAAAACTGTTTTTT CAISESAGASVNEKLFF . TRBJ1-4 TRBV10-3 .